The 18 T cell receptor beta chains listed next were all sequenced from one sample in a study of lymphopenia after photon versus proton radiotherapy. Assay: immunoSEQ multiplex PCR; the TCRdb copy retains only in-frame clones and omits some. The sample holds around 150,000 clones, 75% to 90% seen once. The input for sequencing was peripheral blood, taken from a patient treated with photon-based radiotherapy. These receptors came from a man aged 50-59 years with gastric cancer.

V gene TRBV28 combines with J gene TRBJ2-3; possibly TRBD2 for D (5 bases). This CDR3 is 14 amino acids long. CDR1 and CDR2 from the germline V gene are MDHEN and SYDVKM. Between the trimmed V and J ends, which lost 3 bases and 1 base, there was a span of 8 bases. In DNA, the CDR3 is TGTGCCAGCAGTTTTATTAGCGGCACAGATACGCAGTATTTT. It encodes CASSFISGTDTQYF. Full variable domain (missing parts from reference TRBV28 and TRBJ2-3): DVKVTQSSRYLVKRTGEKVFLECVQDMDHENMFWYRQDPGLGLRLIYFSYDVKMKEKGDIPEGYSVSREKKERFSLILESASTNQTSMYLCASSFISGTDTQYFGPGTRLTVL.

A remark on this clone: This sample also contains other DNA sequences that code for the same CDR3. The chain uses TRBV5-4 and TRBJ1-1; D is uncertain. CDR1 is SGHNT and CDR2 is YYREEE in the germline V gene (reference sequence). The CDR3 has 13 amino acids. Deletions cut 2 bases from V and 1 base from J, with 6 bases between. CDR3 sequence: CASSLAANTEAFF. In DNA form, the CDR3 reads TGTGCCAGCAGCTTAGCGGCGAACACTGAAGCTTTCTTT.

This rearrangement joins TRBV6-1 to TRBJ2-5; D is perhaps TRBD1 or TRBD2 (5 bases each). This CDR3 is 13 amino acids long. Germline CDR1 MNHNS, CDR2 SASEGT. Trimming took off 7 bases at V and 5 bases at J, with 14 bases between the two ends. The CDR3 protein is CASKRGVGETQYF. CDR3 nucleotide sequence: TGTGCCAGCAAGAGAGGGGTTGGGGAGACCCAGTACTTC.

V gene TRBV30 combines with J gene TRBJ2-7; D uncertain. The CDR3 extends over 12 amino acids. Trimming left V 4 bases short and J 0 bases short, with 7 bases between. Germline V gives CDR1 GTSNPN, CDR2 SVGIG (reference sequence). CDR3 DNA: TGTGCCTGGATGTTAAACTCCTACGAGCAGTACTTC. It encodes CAWMLNSYEQYF. The entire variable domain, with the rest obtained from reference TRBV30 and TRBJ2-7, is as follows: SQTIHQWPATLVQPVGSPLSLECTVEGTSNPNLYWYRQAAGRGLQLLFYSVGIGQISSEVPQNLSASRPQDRQFILSSKKLLLSDSGFYLCAWMLNSYEQYFGPGTRLTVT.

V is TRBV5-1 and J is TRBJ2-6; D might be TRBD1 or TRBD2, each matching 5 bases. V gave up 4 bases and J gave up 2 bases, with 10 bases separating them. The CDR3 contains 15 residues. Per germline, CDR1 SGHRS and CDR2 YFSETQ. CDR3 coding DNA: TGCGCCAGCAGCGACGGGGCGGCTGGGGCCAACGTCCTGACTTTC. Its translation: CASSDGAAGANVLTF.

The V and J genes are TRBV27 and TRBJ1-4; D might be TRBD1 (6 bases). Per germline, CDR1 MNHEY and CDR2 SMNVEV (reference sequence). The length of the CDR3 is 15 residues. V was cut by 3 bases and J by 6 bases, with 14 bases left in between. The CDR3 sequence: CASSFRGARDEKLFF. DNA for the CDR3: TGTGCCAGCAGTTTCCGGGGGGCTAGGGATGAAAAACTGTTTTTT.

This chain joins TRBV19 and TRBJ2-2, with 8 bases matching TRBD2. From germline, CDR1 is LNHDA and CDR2 SQIVND (reference sequence). The CDR3 is made up of 16 amino acids. The junction had 7 bases not matched to a gene; V was cut back by 5 bases and J by 2 bases. The CDR3 is CASSGSLAANTGELFF. For the CDR3, the DNA is TGTGCCAGTAGTGGCTCACTAGCGGCAAACACCGGGGAGCTGTTTTTT.

CDR3 sequence reads: CASFDSNTEAFF. The CDR3 DNA sequence: TGTGCCAGCTTTGACAGCAACACTGAAGCTTTCTTT. The J gene is TRBJ1-1, the V gene TRBV28; D may be TRBD1 (5 bases). Per the germline V gene, CDR1 is MDHEN and CDR2 is SYDVKM. V lost 8 bases to trimming and J lost 2 bases, with 9 bases between them. This CDR3 has 12 amino acids.

The genes are TRBV7-2 and TRBJ1-1, with a tentative D call TRBD1 (5 bases). There are 15 residues in the CDR3. Germline V gene data show CDR1 as SGHTA and CDR2 as FQGNSA. Between the trimmed V and J ends, which lost 4 bases and 0 bases, there was a span of 12 bases. CDR3 protein: CASSSGGAMNTEAFF. In nucleotides, the CDR3 is TGTGCCAGCAGCTCCGGAGGGGCCATGAACACTGAAGCTTTCTTT.

The J gene is TRBJ2-1, the V gene TRBV11-3; tentative D call: TRBD1 (7 bases). The CDR3 runs 14 residues. V dropped 4 bases and J dropped 9 bases, with 16 bases sitting between them. Per germline, CDR1 SGHNT and CDR2 YENEEA. The CDR3 spells CASSSSTGTGEQFF. The CDR3 region has the DNA TGTGCCAGCAGCTCCTCGACAGGGACTGGTGAGCAGTTCTTC.

The V gene is TRBV27, the J gene TRBJ1-4, with D uncertain. The V gene lost 5 bases and the J gene lost 5 bases, with 15 bases spanning the gap. Germline values: CDR1 MNHEY, CDR2 SMNVEV (reference sequence). The CDR3 is made up of 15 amino acids. CDR3 region: CASSPPHQRNEKLFF. CDR3 sequence (DNA): TGTGCCAGCAGTCCCCCCCATCAGCGGAATGAAAAACTGTTTTTT.

Only a few counts were recorded for this clone. This sequence joins TRBV6-1 and TRBJ2-7; the match to TRBD1 covers 7 bases. The CDR3 sequence is 14 residues long. V dropped 3 bases and J dropped 2; count of bases not matched to a gene: 4. Germline V gives CDR1 MNHNS, CDR2 SASEGT. The CDR3 DNA follows: TGTGCCAGCAGTGAGCGACAGGGAGCCTACGAGCAGTACTTC. It encodes CASSERQGAYEQYF.

The V gene is TRBV5-6, the J gene TRBJ2-7, with a possible D match to TRBD2 (6 bases). This CDR3 is 14 amino acids long. Trimming removed 4 bases from V and 2 bases from J, with 13 bases in between. Germline loops: CDR1 SGHDT, CDR2 YYEEEE. The CDR3 protein is CASSVLAPPYEQYF. CDR3 coding DNA: TGTGCCAGCAGCGTTCTAGCGCCTCCCTACGAGCAGTACTTC.

The chain joins TRBV4-2 to TRBJ2-2; TRBD2 agrees at 8 bases. The CDR3 length is 17 residues. The J segment lost 5 bases and the V segment lost 0 bases, leaving 8 bases of the junction unmatched. CDR1 is LGHNA and CDR2 is YNFKEQ in the germline V gene. CDR3 sequence: CASSQDVVAGGTGELFF. The CDR3 DNA is TGTGCCAGCAGCCAAGATGTCGTGGCGGGAGGTACCGGGGAGCTGTTTTTT.

This clone was picked up one time. The V and J genes are TRBV6-1 and TRBJ2-7, with unresolved D. Germline-derived CDR1 and CDR2 are MNHNS and SASEGT. This CDR3 region has 11 residues. The V and J ends lost 3 bases and 5 bases respectively, with 5 bases between them. The CDR3 sequence is CASSDLDEQYF. Written as DNA, the CDR3 is TGTGCCAGCAGTGACCTTGACGAGCAGTACTTC.

V is TRBV7-5 and J is TRBJ2-2; TRBD1, the table's D call, was not compared with the DNA. TRBV7-5 corresponds to a pseudogene. The CDR3 has 14 residues. This CDR3 is CARSLVRGTGELFF. The CDR3 DNA reads TGTGCCAGAAGCTTAGTTAGGGGGACCGGGGAGCTGTTTTTT.

The chain has TRBV7-2 and TRBJ2-3; no definite D call. Deletions cut 4 bases from V and 5 bases from J, with 10 bases between. CDR3 length equals 13 residues. CDR1 SGHTA and CDR2 FQGNSA come from the germline V gene. The CDR3: CASSSSWGDTQYF. The CDR3 DNA sequence: TGTGCCAGCAGCTCCTCGTGGGGAGATACGCAGTATTTT.

The chain has TRBV5-1 and TRBJ2-7; 10 bases are a match to TRBD2. V dropped 7 bases and J dropped 4; count of bases not matched to a gene: 5. CDR1 and CDR2 (germline): SGHRS, YFSETQ. The CDR3 extends over 13 amino acids. In DNA form, the CDR3 reads TGCGCCAGCGCTAGCGGGAGTGGGTACGAGCAGTACTTC. It is translated as CASASGSGYEQYF.